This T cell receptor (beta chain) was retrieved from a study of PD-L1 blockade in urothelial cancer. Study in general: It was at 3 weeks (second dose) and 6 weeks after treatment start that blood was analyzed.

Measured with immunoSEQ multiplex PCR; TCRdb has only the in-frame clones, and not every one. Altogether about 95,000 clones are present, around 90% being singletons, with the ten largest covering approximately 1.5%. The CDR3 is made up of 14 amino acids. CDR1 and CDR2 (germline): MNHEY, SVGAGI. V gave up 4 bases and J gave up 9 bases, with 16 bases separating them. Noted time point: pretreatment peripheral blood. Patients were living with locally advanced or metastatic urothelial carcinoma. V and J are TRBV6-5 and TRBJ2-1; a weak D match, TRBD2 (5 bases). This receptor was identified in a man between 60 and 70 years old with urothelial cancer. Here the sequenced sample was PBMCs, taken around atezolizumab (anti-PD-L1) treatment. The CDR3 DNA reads TGTGCCAGCAGTTCCCCAATGGAGGCACGTGAGCAGTTCTTC. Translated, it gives CASSSPMEAREQFF.